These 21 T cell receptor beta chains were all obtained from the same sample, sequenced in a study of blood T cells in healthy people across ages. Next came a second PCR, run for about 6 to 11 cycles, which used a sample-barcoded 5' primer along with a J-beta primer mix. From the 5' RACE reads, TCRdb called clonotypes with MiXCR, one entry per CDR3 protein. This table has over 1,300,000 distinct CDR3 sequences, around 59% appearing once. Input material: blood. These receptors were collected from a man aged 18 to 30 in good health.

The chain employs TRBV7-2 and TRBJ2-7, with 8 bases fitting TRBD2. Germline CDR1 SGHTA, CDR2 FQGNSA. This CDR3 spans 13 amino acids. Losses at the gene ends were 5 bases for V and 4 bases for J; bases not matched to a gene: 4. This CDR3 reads CASSRRLAYEQYF. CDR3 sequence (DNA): TGTGCCAGCAGCCGACGACTAGCGTACGAGCAGTACTTC.

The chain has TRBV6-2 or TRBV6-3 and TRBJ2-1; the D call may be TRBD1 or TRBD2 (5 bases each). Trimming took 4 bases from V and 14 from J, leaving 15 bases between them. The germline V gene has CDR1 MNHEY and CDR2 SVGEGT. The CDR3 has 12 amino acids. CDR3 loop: CASSFGTIDEFF. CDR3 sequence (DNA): TGTGCCAGCAGTTTCGGGACCATTGATGAGTTCTTC.

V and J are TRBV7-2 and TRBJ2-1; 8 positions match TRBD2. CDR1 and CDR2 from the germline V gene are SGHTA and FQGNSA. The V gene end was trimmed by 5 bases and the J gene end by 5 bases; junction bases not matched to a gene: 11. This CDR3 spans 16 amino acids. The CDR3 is CASSTKAGVGNNEQFF. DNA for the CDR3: TGTGCCAGCAGCACCAAAGCGGGAGTAGGAAACAATGAGCAGTTCTTC.

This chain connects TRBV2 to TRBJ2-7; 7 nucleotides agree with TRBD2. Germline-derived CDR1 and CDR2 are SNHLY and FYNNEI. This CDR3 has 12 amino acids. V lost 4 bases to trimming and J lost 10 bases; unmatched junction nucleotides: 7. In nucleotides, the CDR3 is TGTGCCAGCAGTGCTCTGGGGGGGGTCCAGTACTTC. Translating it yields CASSALGGVQYF.

The CDR3 nucleotides read TGTGCCAGCAGGGGACAGTACGGGATGAACGAGCAGTACTTC. Amino acid sequence: CASRGQYGMNEQYF. The V call is TRBV27, the J call TRBJ2-7; 7 bases agree with TRBD1. From germline, CDR1 is MNHEY and CDR2 SMNVEV (reference sequence). This CDR3 contains 14 residues. Trimming removed 6 bases from V and 5 bases from J; junction bases left unmatched: 10.

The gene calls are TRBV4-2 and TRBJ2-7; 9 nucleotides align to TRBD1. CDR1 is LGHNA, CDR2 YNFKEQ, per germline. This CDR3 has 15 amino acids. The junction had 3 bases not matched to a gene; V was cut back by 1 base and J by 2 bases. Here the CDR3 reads CASSQGRTGAYEQYF. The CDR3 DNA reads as TGTGCCAGCAGCCAAGGGAGGACAGGGGCCTACGAGCAGTACTTC.

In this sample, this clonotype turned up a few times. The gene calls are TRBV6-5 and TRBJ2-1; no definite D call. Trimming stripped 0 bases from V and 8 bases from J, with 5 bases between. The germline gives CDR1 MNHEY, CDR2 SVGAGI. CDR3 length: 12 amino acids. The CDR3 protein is CASSYSMYEQFF. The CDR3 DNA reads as TGTGCCAGCAGTTACTCGATGTATGAGCAGTTCTTC.

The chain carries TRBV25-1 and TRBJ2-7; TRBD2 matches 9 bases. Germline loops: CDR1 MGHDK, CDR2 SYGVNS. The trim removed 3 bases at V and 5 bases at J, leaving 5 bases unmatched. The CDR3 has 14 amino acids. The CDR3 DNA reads TGTGCCAGCAGTGAGGCAGCGGGAGGCCACGAGCAGTACTTC. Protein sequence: CASSEAAGGHEQYF.

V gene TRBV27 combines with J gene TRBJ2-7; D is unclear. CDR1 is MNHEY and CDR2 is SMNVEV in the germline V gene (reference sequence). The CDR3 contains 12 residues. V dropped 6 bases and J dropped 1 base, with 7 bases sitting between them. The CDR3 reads CASRDHSYEQYF. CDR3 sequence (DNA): TGTGCCAGCAGAGACCATTCCTACGAGCAGTACTTC.

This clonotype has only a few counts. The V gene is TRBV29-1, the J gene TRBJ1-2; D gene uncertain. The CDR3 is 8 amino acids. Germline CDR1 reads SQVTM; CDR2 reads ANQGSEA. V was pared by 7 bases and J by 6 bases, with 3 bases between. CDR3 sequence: CSGDGYTF. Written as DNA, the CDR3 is TGCAGCGGGGATGGCTACACCTTC.

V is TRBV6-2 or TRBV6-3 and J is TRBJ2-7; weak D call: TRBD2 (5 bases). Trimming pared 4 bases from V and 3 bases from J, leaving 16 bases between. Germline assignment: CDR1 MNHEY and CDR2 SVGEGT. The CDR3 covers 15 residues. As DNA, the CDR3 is TGTGCCAGCAGTTCCCCCCAGGCTGGAGGCTACGAGCAGTACTTC. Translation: CASSSPQAGGYEQYF.

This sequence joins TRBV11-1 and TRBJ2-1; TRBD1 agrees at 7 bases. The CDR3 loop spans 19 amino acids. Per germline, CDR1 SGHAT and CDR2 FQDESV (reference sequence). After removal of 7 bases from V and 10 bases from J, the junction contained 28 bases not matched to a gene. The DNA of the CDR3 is TGTGCCAGCAACCCCGGGCTGGGACAGCGCCGCGATTACCCCTACGAGCAGTTCTTC. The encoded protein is CASNPGLGQRRDYPYEQFF.

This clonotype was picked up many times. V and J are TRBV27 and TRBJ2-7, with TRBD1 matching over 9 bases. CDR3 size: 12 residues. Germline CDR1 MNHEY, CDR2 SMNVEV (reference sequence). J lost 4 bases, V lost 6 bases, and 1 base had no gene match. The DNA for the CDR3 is TGTGCCAGCAGGACAGGGGGTTACGAGCAGTACTTC. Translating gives CASRTGGYEQYF.

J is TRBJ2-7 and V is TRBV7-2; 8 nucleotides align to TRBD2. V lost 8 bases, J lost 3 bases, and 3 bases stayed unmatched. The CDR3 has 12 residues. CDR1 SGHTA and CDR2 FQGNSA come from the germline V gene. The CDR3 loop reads CASRGGLYEQYF. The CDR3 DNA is TGTGCCAGCCGGGGGGGGCTCTACGAGCAGTACTTC.

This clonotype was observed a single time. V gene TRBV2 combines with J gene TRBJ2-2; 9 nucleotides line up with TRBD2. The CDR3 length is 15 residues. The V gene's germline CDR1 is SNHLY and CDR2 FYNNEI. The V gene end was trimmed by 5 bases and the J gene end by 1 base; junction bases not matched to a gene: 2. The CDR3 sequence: CASSSGGWNTGELFF. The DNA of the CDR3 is TGTGCCAGCAGTAGCGGGGGGTGGAACACCGGGGAGCTGTTTTTT.

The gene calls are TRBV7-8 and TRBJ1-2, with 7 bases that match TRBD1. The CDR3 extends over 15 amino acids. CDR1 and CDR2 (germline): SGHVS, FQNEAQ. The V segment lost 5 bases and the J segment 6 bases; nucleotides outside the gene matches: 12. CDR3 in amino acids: CASSPRQGRGNGYTF. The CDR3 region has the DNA TGTGCCAGCAGCCCAAGACAGGGCCGGGGCAATGGCTACACCTTC.

The chain's CDR3 is CSVEGSDLSYNEQFF. The CDR3, as DNA: TGCAGCGTTGAAGGGAGCGACCTCTCCTACAATGAGCAGTTCTTC. This rearrangement joins TRBV29-1 to TRBJ2-1; no clear D gene. Germline-derived CDR1 and CDR2 are SQVTM and ANQGSEA. This CDR3 comprises 15 residues. V lost 1 base to trimming and J lost 0 bases, with 10 bases between them.

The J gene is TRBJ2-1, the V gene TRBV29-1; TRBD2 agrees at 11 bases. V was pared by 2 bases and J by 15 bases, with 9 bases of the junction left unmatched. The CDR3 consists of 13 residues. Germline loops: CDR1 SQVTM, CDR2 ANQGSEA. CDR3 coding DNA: TGCAGCGTTGAAAACCTACTAGCGGGAGTGAGGTTCTTC. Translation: CSVENLLAGVRFF.

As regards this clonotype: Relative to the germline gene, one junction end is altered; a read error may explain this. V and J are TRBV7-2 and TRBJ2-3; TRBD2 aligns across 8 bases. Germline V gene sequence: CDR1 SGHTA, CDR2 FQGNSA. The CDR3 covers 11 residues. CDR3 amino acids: CAGSRGGSQYF. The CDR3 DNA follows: TGTGCCGGCAGCCGGGGGGGATCGCAGTATTTT.

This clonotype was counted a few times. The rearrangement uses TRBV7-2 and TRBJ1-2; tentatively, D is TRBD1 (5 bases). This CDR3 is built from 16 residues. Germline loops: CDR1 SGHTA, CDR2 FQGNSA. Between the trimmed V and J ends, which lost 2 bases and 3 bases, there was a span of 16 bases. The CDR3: CASSLPWGGRDYGYTF. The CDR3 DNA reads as TGTGCCAGCAGCTTACCTTGGGGCGGCAGGGACTATGGCTACACCTTC. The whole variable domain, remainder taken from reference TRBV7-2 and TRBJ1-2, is GAGVSQSPSNKVTEKGKDVELRCDPISGHTALYWYRQSLGQGLEFLIYFQGNSAPDKSGLPSDRFSAERTGGSVSTLTIQRTQQEDSAVYLCASSLPWGGRDYGYTFGSGTRLTVV.

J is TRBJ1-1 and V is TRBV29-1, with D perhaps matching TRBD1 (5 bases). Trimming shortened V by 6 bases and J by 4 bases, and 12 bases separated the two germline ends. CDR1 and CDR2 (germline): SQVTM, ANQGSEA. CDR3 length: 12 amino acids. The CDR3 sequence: CSVGGTATEAFF. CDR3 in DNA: TGCAGCGTGGGGGGAACAGCCACTGAAGCTTTCTTT.